What follows are 13 T cell receptor beta chains derived from one specimen sequenced in a study of blood T cells in healthy people across ages. PCR was performed a second time for roughly 7 to 12 cycles using a sample-barcoded 5' primer and a J-beta primer mix. TCRdb ran MiXCR on the 5' RACE reads and lists one entry per CDR3 protein. The sample contains 550,000 to 650,000 distinct CDR3 sequences, 25% to 30% of which appear only once. Input material: blood. The receptors stem from a woman aged 80 or older in good health.

Of note for this clonotype: A much bigger clone sits one base away, suggesting this may be a read error. In DNA, the CDR3 is TGTGCCGGCAGCCCCTGGACAGGGGGCGGACAGCCCCAGCATTTT. It specifies CAGSPWTGGGQPQHF. The chain carries TRBV7-2 and TRBJ1-5; 11 bases map to TRBD1. The CDR3 covers 15 residues. Germline loops: CDR1 SGHTA, CDR2 FQGNSA.

Note on this clonotype: A junction boundary mismatches the germline segment, possibly from a read error. The chain is built from TRBV10-3 and TRBJ1-2; 7 bases are shared with TRBD1. This CDR3 has 15 amino acids. CDR1 and CDR2 (germline): ENHRY, SYGVKD. In DNA form, the CDR3 reads TGTGCCATCAGTGAGTCGACAGGGTCTAACTATGACTACACCTTC. Protein product: CAISESTGSNYDYTF.

This clonotype was observed at least ten times. The V and J genes are TRBV20-1 and TRBJ2-5; TRBD1 matches at 8 bases. The CDR3 length is 14 residues. V shed 4 bases and J 5 bases; nucleotides not matched to a gene: 9. In germline, CDR1 is DFQATT, CDR2 SNEGSKA (reference sequence). The DNA for the CDR3 is TGCAGTGCTACCCAGTCAGGGGGCGGGGAGACCCAGTACTTC. Translating it yields CSATQSGGGETQYF.

V gene TRBV6-1 combines with J gene TRBJ2-2, with 9 nucleotides matching TRBD2. The CDR3 is made up of 17 amino acids. V gave up 6 bases and J gave up 4 bases; unmatched junction bases: 12. Germline lookup yields CDR1 MNHNS and CDR2 SASEGT. Here the CDR3 DNA reads TGTGCCAGCAGCCTAGGGCTGACTAGCGGCCCCACCGGGGAGCTGTTTTTT. Translating gives CASSLGLTSGPTGELFF.

In this sample, this clonotype turned up many times. The chain employs TRBV6-2 or TRBV6-3 and TRBJ2-1; weak D call: TRBD2 (8 bases). Trimming took off 6 bases at V and 7 bases at J, with 16 bases between the two ends. The CDR3 covers 14 residues. Germline V gene sequence: CDR1 MNHEY, CDR2 SVGEGT. The CDR3 DNA is TGTGCCAGCAGCCGGGAGGGGGCTTGGAATGAGCAGTTCTTC. Amino acids: CASSREGAWNEQFF.

To note about this clonotype: This may stem from a read error, because a much larger clone lies one nucleotide away. The chain recombines TRBV5-5 with TRBJ2-5; D remains ambiguous. Germline CDR1 and CDR2: SGHKS and YYEKEE (reference sequence). V was shortened by 1 base and J by 11 bases, with 18 bases between the two germline ends. The CDR3 totals 14 residues. The CDR3 sequence: CASSLHPLSNEQYF. The DNA for the CDR3 is TGTGCCAGCAGCTTGCACCCCTTGAGCAATGAGCAGTACTTC.

The V gene is TRBV12-3 or TRBV12-4, the J gene TRBJ2-3; D is ambiguous. Trimming took 10 bases from V and 4 from J, leaving 12 bases between them. The CDR3 spans 12 residues. The CDR3, as DNA: TGTGCCACTGGGGTGGGTTCAGATACGCAGTATTTT. Amino acid sequence: CATGVGSDTQYF.

On this clonotype: This clone may be a read error of a much larger clone one base away. Here the CDR3 omits its conserved ending phenylalanine or tryptophan, so a read error is the likely source. This chain joins TRBV5-6 and TRBJ2-7, with TRBD1 matching 7 bases. The CDR3 has 15 amino acids. Germline V gives CDR1 SGHDT, CDR2 YYEEEE. J was trimmed by 2 bases and V by 4 bases; bases with no gene match: 9. The CDR3 DNA reads TGTGCCAGCAGCCGGGTCGGCAGGGGGACCTACGAGCAGTACTGC. Translating it yields CASSRVGRGTYEQYC.

Ten or more counts support this clonotype. The CDR3 region has the DNA TGTGCCACCAGTGATTTACACAGGGCCCTAGAAAACATTCAGTACTTC. It is translated as CATSDLHRALENIQYF. The chain recombines TRBV24-1 with TRBJ2-4; D is perhaps TRBD1 (6 bases). The CDR3 spans 16 residues. V was shortened by 1 base and J by 5 bases, with 14 bases between the two germline ends. Germline V gives CDR1 KGHDR, CDR2 SFDVKD.

The V and J genes are TRBV3-1 and TRBJ1-5, with a tentative D call TRBD1 (5 bases). CDR3 length: 14 amino acids. Germline V lookup: CDR1 LGHDT, CDR2 YNNKEL (reference sequence). V was cut by 4 bases and J by 5 bases, with 12 bases left in between. CDR3 residues: CASSLRQTDQPQHF. In nucleotides, the CDR3 is TGTGCCAGCAGCCTCCGACAGACGGATCAGCCCCAGCATTTT.

This clonotype was picked up a small number of times. The V call is TRBV20-1, the J call TRBJ2-5; D may be TRBD2 (7 bases). This CDR3 has 13 amino acids. V was trimmed by 2 bases and J by 9 bases, leaving 16 bases between them. CDR1 is DFQATT and CDR2 is SNEGSKA in the germline V gene (reference sequence). In DNA, the CDR3 is TGCAGTGCTAGACGGGGGGCTCTCGAGGCCCAGTACTTC. This encodes CSARRGALEAQYF.

To note about this clonotype: A much larger clone sits a single nucleotide away, making a read error possible. This sequence joins TRBV7-2 and TRBJ2-5; D is undetermined. The ends were cut back, 6 bases at V and 11 bases at J, with 28 bases in the middle. The CDR3 spans 16 residues. Per the germline V gene, CDR1 is SGHTA and CDR2 is FQGNSA. As DNA, the CDR3 is TGTGCCAGCAGACCCTCAGGTATCCGAGAGTACAATGAGCAGTACTTC. It is translated as CASRPSGIREYNEQYF.

About this clonotype itself: The germline gene is not matched at one end of the junction; a read error may be the cause. The chain links TRBV5-1 to TRBJ2-1, with D possibly being TRBD2 (6 bases). Germline-derived CDR1 and CDR2 are SGHRS and YFSETQ. The CDR3 covers 14 residues. The chain's CDR3 is CASSPGGSCNEQFF. For the CDR3, the DNA is TGCGCCAGCAGCCCCGGAGGGTCCTGCAATGAGCAGTTCTTC.